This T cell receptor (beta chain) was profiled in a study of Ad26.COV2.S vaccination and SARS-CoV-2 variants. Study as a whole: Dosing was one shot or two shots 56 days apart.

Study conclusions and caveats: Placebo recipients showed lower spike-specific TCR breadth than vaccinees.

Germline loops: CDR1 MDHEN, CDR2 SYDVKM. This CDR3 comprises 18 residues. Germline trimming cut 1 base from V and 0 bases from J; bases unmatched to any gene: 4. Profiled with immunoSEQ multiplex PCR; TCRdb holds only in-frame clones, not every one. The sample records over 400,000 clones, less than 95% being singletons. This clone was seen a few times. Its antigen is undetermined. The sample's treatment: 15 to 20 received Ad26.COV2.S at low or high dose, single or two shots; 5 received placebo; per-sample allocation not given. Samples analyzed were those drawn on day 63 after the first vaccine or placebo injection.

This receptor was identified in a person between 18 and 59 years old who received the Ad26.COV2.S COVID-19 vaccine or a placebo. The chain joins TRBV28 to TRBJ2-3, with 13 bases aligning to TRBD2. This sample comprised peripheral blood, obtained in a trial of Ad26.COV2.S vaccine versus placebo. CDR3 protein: CASSLLGTSGISTDTQYF. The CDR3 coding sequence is TGTGCCAGCAGTTTATTGGGGACTAGCGGGATAAGCACAGATACGCAGTATTTT.